One and the same sample provided the 3 T cell receptor beta chains below, sequenced in a study of T-cell reconstitution after alpha-beta-depleted transplantation in children. Unique molecular identifiers were incorporated into the prepared TCRbeta library. TCRdb fed the PCR reads into MiXCR, producing one record per CDR3 protein. The table lists about 74,000 distinct CDR3 sequences, roughly 14% of them singletons. Sequencing was performed on PBMCs, mostly from graft donor cells, taken 180 days after TCRalphabeta/CD19-depleted stem cell transplant. The receptors originated from a male patient aged 2-10 years who had a stem cell transplant for acute lymphoblastic leukemia, so the T cells may come from the graft donor.

This clonotype turned up a few times. The rearrangement joins TRBV25-1 to TRBJ2-3; a weak D match, TRBD1 (6 bases). With 6 bases removed from V and 5 bases from J, the gap between germline ends came to 27 bases. Germline V lookup: CDR1 MGHDK, CDR2 SYGVNS. This CDR3 comprises 18 residues. The CDR3 region is CASRGASKFGRHVDTQYF. The DNA of the CDR3 is TGTGCCAGCAGGGGGGCCTCCAAGTTTGGGAGACACGTAGATACGCAGTATTTT.

The chain links TRBV28 to TRBJ2-4, with D possibly being TRBD2 (6 bases). The length of the CDR3 is 14 residues. The germline V gene encodes CDR1 MDHEN and CDR2 SYDVKM. Trimming took 5 bases from V and 3 from J, leaving 11 bases between them. The CDR3 DNA follows: TGTGCCAGCAGTCCTCGGAGGGGCAAAAACATTCAGTACTTC. Translated, it gives CASSPRRGKNIQYF.

This clonotype was observed a handful of times. This chain connects TRBV20-1 to TRBJ2-2; no definite D call. Germline loops: CDR1 DFQATT, CDR2 SNEGSKA (reference sequence). The V end was cut by 0 bases, the J end by 6 bases, with 8 bases between. The CDR3 is 13 amino acids. Here the CDR3 reads CSARETIAGELFF. As DNA, the CDR3 is TGCAGTGCTAGAGAGACGATAGCCGGGGAGCTGTTTTTT.